Presented here are 17 T cell receptor beta chains from one specimen sequenced in a study of identical twins. TCRdb itself ran the 5' RACE reads through MiXCR, one entry per CDR3 protein. This sample carries more than 1.5 million distinct CDR3 sequences, roughly a third of them seen once, and the ten largest clones take about 0.3%. The sequenced sample was cord blood. The receptors were gathered from a newborn girl in good health.

The genes are TRBV9 and TRBJ2-4; 8 bases are shared with TRBD2. This CDR3 spans 15 amino acids. V was clipped by 3 bases and J by 9 bases; unmatched bases: 11. Germline loops: CDR1 SGDLS, CDR2 YYNGEE. The CDR3 region is CASSAVGAGVGIQYF. The CDR3 nucleotides are TGTGCCAGCAGCGCCGTCGGAGCGGGAGTGGGCATTCAGTACTTC. Supplemented by reference TRBV9 and TRBJ2-4, the full variable domain reads DSGVTQTPKHLITATGQRVTLRCSPRSGDLSVYWYQQSLDQGLQFLIQYYNGEERAKGNILERFSAQQFPDLHSELNLSSLELGDSALYFCASSAVGAGVGIQYFGAGTRLSVL.

This clonotype has only a few counts. V gene TRBV20-1 combines with J gene TRBJ2-3; TRBD2 matches 8 bases. With V trimmed by 3 bases and J by 3 bases, 8 bases remained unmatched. The CDR3 has 15 amino acids. Germline assignment: CDR1 DFQATT and CDR2 SNEGSKA (reference sequence). In nucleotides, the CDR3 is TGCAGTGCTAGTAGGGCGGGAGGTCGAACAGATACGCAGTATTTT. Amino acid sequence: CSASRAGGRTDTQYF.

This clonotype was seen more than once but under ten times. V gene TRBV10-3 combines with J gene TRBJ2-7; TRBD1 agrees at 7 bases. V shed 6 bases, J shed 3 bases, and the junction held 8 bases outside the gene matches. The CDR3 is 14 residues long. CDR1 and CDR2 (germline): ENHRY, SYGVKD. Here the CDR3 DNA reads TGTGCCATCAGGCGCCAAGGGGGCTTCTACGAGCAGTACTTC. Translated, it gives CAIRRQGGFYEQYF.

The chain carries TRBV29-1 and TRBJ1-5, with unresolved D. The CDR3 is 15 residues long. The germline V and J ends were trimmed by 4 bases and 6 bases, with 19 bases remaining between them. CDR1 is SQVTM and CDR2 is ANQGSEA in the germline V gene. CDR3 nucleotide sequence: TGCAGCGTTGGCCCTCCCGGCTTTGCTCGTCAGCCCCAGCATTTT. Amino acid sequence: CSVGPPGFARQPQHF.

On this clonotype itself: This may be a read error, as it is one base from a much larger clone. In DNA, the CDR3 is TGTGCCAGCAGAGTAGCGGGGAGCTCCCACGAGCAGTACTTC. Its protein product is CASRVAGSSHEQYF. The chain couples TRBV28 to TRBJ2-7, with 8 nucleotides matching TRBD2. The germline gives CDR1 MDHEN, CDR2 SYDVKM. The CDR3 sequence is 14 residues long.

This clonotype was detected only a few times. This chain joins TRBV28 and TRBJ2-2; D is unresolved. This CDR3 spans 16 amino acids. Germline V gene sequence: CDR1 MDHEN, CDR2 SYDVKM. V was trimmed by 4 bases and J by 3 bases, leaving 15 bases between them. The CDR3 here is CASSSPGVWDTGELFF. For the CDR3, the DNA is TGTGCCAGCAGTTCCCCTGGGGTTTGGGACACCGGGGAGCTGTTTTTT.

The chain employs TRBV29-1 and TRBJ2-5; possible D gene TRBD2, 6 bases. V was pared by 1 base and J by 4 bases, with 10 bases between. Germline CDR1 SQVTM, CDR2 ANQGSEA. The CDR3 is 13 residues long. The CDR3 here is CSVEGPGGETQYF. CDR3 coding DNA: TGCAGCGTTGAAGGTCCCGGGGGAGAGACCCAGTACTTC.

V and J are TRBV7-2 and TRBJ1-5; 7 nucleotides align to TRBD1. This CDR3 contains 14 residues. Germline CDR1 reads SGHTA; CDR2 reads FQGNSA. J gave up 7 bases and V 3 bases, and 6 bases lay outside the gene matches. CDR3 protein: CASSFRGGQQPQHF. The CDR3 DNA sequence: TGTGCCAGCAGCTTCAGAGGGGGCCAACAGCCCCAGCATTTT.

The chain employs TRBV5-1 and TRBJ2-1; 8 nucleotides match TRBD2. Per the germline V gene, CDR1 is SGHRS and CDR2 is YFSETQ. The ends lost 8 bases at V and 7 bases at J; junction bases unmatched: 8. This CDR3 contains 13 residues. The CDR3 DNA reads as TGCGCCAGGTGTCCGGGACTAGATAATGAGCAGTTCTTC. Encoded protein: CARCPGLDNEQFF.

V usage is TRBV28 and J usage is TRBJ2-6; possibly TRBD2 for D (6 bases). Trimming removed 3 bases at V and 1 base at J, with 22 bases between. Germline CDR1 and CDR2: MDHEN and SYDVKM. CDR3 size: 20 residues. The CDR3 coding sequence is TGTGCCAGCAGTTTCCCCCTCCTCGGGAGAATCCGTTCTGGGGCCAACGTCCTGACTTTC. Translating it yields CASSFPLLGRIRSGANVLTF.

This clonotype was found a few times. The chain is built from TRBV7-2 and TRBJ2-7; unclear D gene. Trimming left V 5 bases short and J 2 bases short, with 10 bases between. In germline, CDR1 is SGHTA, CDR2 FQGNSA. The CDR3 runs to 13 residues. The CDR3 nucleotides read TGTGCCAGCAGCCCTAGGAGCACCTACGAGCAGTACTTC. This encodes CASSPRSTYEQYF.

This sequence joins TRBV6-6 and TRBJ1-2, with D maybe TRBD1 (5 bases). The CDR3 covers 14 residues. CDR1 MNHNY and CDR2 SVGAGI come from the germline V gene (reference sequence). Trimming shortened V by 0 bases and J by 4 bases, and 9 bases separated the two germline ends. The CDR3 spells CASSYSKDSYGYTF. DNA of the CDR3: TGTGCCAGCAGTTACTCCAAAGACAGCTATGGCTACACCTTC.

The V and J genes are TRBV5-1 and TRBJ1-1; 7 nucleotides agree with TRBD1. This CDR3 region has 13 residues. After removal of 7 bases from V and 3 bases from J, the junction contained 6 bases not matched to a gene. Germline CDR1 reads SGHRS; CDR2 reads YFSETQ. DNA of the CDR3: TGCGCCAGCCGGGGACAGAGATACACTGAAGCTTTCTTT. Its translation is CASRGQRYTEAFF.

The table lists this clonotype with many counts. The chain is built from TRBV10-3 and TRBJ2-7; 8 bases are shared with TRBD1. Germline CDR1 is ENHRY and CDR2 is SYGVKD. V was pared by 0 bases and J by 1 base, with 2 bases of the junction left unmatched. This CDR3 contains 15 residues. CDR3 nucleotides: TGTGCCATCAGTGAGTCGAGGGACAGGTCCTACGAGCAGTACTTC. Its protein product is CAISESRDRSYEQYF.

This clonotype was counted many times. The chain couples TRBV12-3 or TRBV12-4 to TRBJ2-3; D is uncertain. The CDR3 consists of 14 residues. Trimming cost V 3 bases and J 1 base, with 8 bases left between them. The CDR3 coding sequence is TGTGCCAGCAGTTTCAGCTCGGGCACAGATACGCAGTATTTT. This encodes CASSFSSGTDTQYF.

This clonotype showed up just a few times. The rearrangement links TRBV5-4 to TRBJ2-3, with 10 bases that match TRBD1. The junction had 7 bases not matched to a gene; V was cut back by 4 bases and J by 8 bases. The germline V gene encodes CDR1 SGHNT and CDR2 YYREEE (reference sequence). This CDR3 contains 14 residues. As DNA, the CDR3 is TGTGCCAGCAGCCTGGACAGGGGGTCGAGTACGCAGTATTTT. This sequence encodes CASSLDRGSSTQYF. The full variable domain, rest sourced from reference TRBV5-4 and TRBJ2-3, is ETGVTQSPTHLIKTRGQQVTLRCSSQSGHNTVSWYQQALGQGPQFIFQYYREEENGRGNFPPRFSGLQFPNYSSELNVNALELDDSALYLCASSLDRGSSTQYFGPGTRLTVL.

This clonotype was observed many times. This chain uses TRBV10-3 with TRBJ2-3; 9 bases agree with TRBD2. Germline V CDR1 and CDR2: ENHRY, SYGVKD. The CDR3 is 14 amino acids. With V trimmed by 4 bases and J by 1 base, 0 bases remained unmatched. The DNA of the CDR3 is TGTGCCATCAGTGGACTAGCGGGCACAGATACGCAGTATTTT. Its translation is CAISGLAGTDTQYF.